This T cell receptor beta chain was identified in a study of shared clonotypes between healthy human individuals. The study, taken as a whole, reports: Naive subsets typically showed greater estimated richness than memory subsets.

Terminally differentiated effector memory CD45RA+ cells were excluded by CCR7 positive selection of CD45RO-negative cells. CDR3 length: 15 amino acids. With 2 bases removed from V and 2 bases from J, the gap between germline ends came to 11 bases. Germline-derived CDR1 and CDR2 are MGHRA and YSYEKL. Template for every sorted-subset replicate PCR totaled about 0.2 ug DNA, tens of thousands of T cell genomes. Clones were sequenced by immunoSEQ multiplex PCR, and TCRdb holds only the in-frame ones, with some missing. Of more than 2 million clones listed, 90% to 95% are singletons. Regarding this clone: What it recognizes is unknown.

Sequenced: naive CD8+ T cells from PBMCs. The sequence was collected from a man aged 18 to 29 in good health. Some clones in this sample may be carry-over from other donors' samples. This rearrangement joins TRBV4-1 to TRBJ2-3, with a weak D call TRBD1 (5 bases). The CDR3: CASSQMDKYTDTQYF. As DNA, the CDR3 is TGCGCCAGCAGCCAAATGGACAAATACACAGATACGCAGTATTTT.